These T cell receptor beta chains were read from a single sample in a study of T cell responses to AZD1222 COVID-19 vaccine. Method: immunoSEQ multiplex PCR; TCRdb's copy keeps in-frame clones and lacks some. Here the sample spans 75,000 to 90,000 clones, around 90% being singletons. The specimen comprised peripheral blood, sampled 28 days after the second AZD1222 dose. These receptors were obtained from an adult who received the AZD1222 COVID-19 vaccine. Both conserved end residues are part of each CDR3. Fields, in order: clone size, V gene, D gene, J gene, CDR3 protein, CDR3 DNA. A D gene is named only where the DNA matches it firmly. A row's size may be missing; if present it is once, few, many or a size class.

>-|TRBV28|-|TRBJ1-6
CASGGDLYSYNSPLHF
TGTGCTAGCGGGGGGGACCTTTACTCCTATAATTCACCCCTCCACTTT
>-|TRBV7-2|-|TRBJ1-4
CASSARSAGGKLFF
TGTGCCAGCAGCGCTAGGTCCGCCGGCGGAAAACTGTTTTTT
>-|TRBV9|-|TRBJ2-1
CASSVSLADNEQFF
TGTGCCAGCAGCGTCTCACTAGCAGACAATGAGCAGTTCTTC
>-|TRBV28|-|TRBJ2-5
CASSAPGAGRGAQYF
TGTGCCAGCAGCGCGCCGGGGGCGGGGAGGGGGGCCCAGTACTTC
>once|TRBV5-4|TRBD1|TRBJ2-3
CASSLARQGVDTQYF
TGTGCCAGCAGCTTGGCCCGACAGGGAGTGGATACGCAGTATTTT
>-|TRBV2|TRBD1|TRBJ1-5
CASSGTGFQPQHF
TGTGCCAGCAGCGGGACAGGGTTTCAGCCCCAGCATTTT
>few|TRBV30|-|TRBJ2-7
CAWSPGTATGQYF
TGTGCCTGGAGTCCCGGGACCGCTACCGGTCAGTACTTC
>-|TRBV5-6|-|TRBJ1-3
CASSLAVRAGNTIYF
TGTGCCAGCAGCTTGGCGGTCAGGGCTGGAAACACCATATATTTT
>-|TRBV6-2/TRBV6-3|-|TRBJ2-3
CASSRRESTDTQYF
TGTGCCAGCAGTAGGCGGGAAAGCACAGATACGCAGTATTTT
>once|TRBV6-5|-|TRBJ2-7
CASSYRGAYEQYF
TGTGCCAGCAGTTACAGGGGGGCCTACGAGCAGTACTTC
>-|TRBV19|TRBD2|TRBJ2-1
CASSHQQTSARPYNEQFF
TGTGCCAGTAGTCACCAACAGACTAGCGCGAGGCCCTACAATGAGCAGTTCTTC
>-|TRBV27|-|TRBJ2-2
CASSGFGPPSPGELFF
TGTGCCAGCAGCGGGTTCGGGCCCCCTTCACCGGGGGAGCTGTTTTTT
>-|TRBV5-1|-|TRBJ1-1
CASSLAPGLNTEAFF
TGCGCCAGCAGCTTGGCTCCGGGCCTGAACACTGAAGCTTTCTTT
>-|TRBV6-1|-|TRBJ2-2
CASSEGRRYTGELFF
TGTGCCAGCAGTGAAGGCAGGAGATACACCGGGGAGCTGTTTTTT
>-|TRBV7-3|-|TRBJ1-3
CASSLRRDPGNTIYF
TGTGCCAGCAGCTTGCGCCGGGACCCTGGAAACACCATATATTTT
>once|TRBV28|TRBD2|TRBJ2-7
CAIQTSGLNGEQYF
TGTGCCATCCAGACTAGCGGGTTAAACGGGGAGCAGTACTTC
>-|TRBV5-1|-|TRBJ2-3
CASSSDTPSTDTQYF
TGCGCCAGCAGCTCGGACACTCCGAGCACAGATACGCAGTATTTT
>once|TRBV4-2|-|TRBJ2-1
CASSQESGDSYNEQFF
TGTGCCAGCAGCCAAGAATCCGGCGACTCCTACAATGAGCAGTTCTTC
>-|TRBV28|-|TRBJ2-7
CASRPQGSSYEQYF
TGTGCCAGCAGACCGCAGGGAAGCTCCTACGAGCAGTACTTC
>-|TRBV18|-|TRBJ2-7
CASSPGSGPLSYEQYF
TGTGCCAGCTCACCAGGGTCAGGGCCATTGTCCTATGAGCAGTACTTC
>-|TRBV29-1|TRBD1|TRBJ1-1
CSGATGVNTEAFF
TGCAGCGGGGCAACAGGGGTGAACACTGAAGCTTTCTTT
>few|TRBV30|-|TRBJ2-7
CAWSEAGGTLEYF
TGTGCCTGGAGTGAAGCGGGCGGGACCCTTGAGTACTTC
>-|TRBV6-2/TRBV6-3|-|TRBJ2-7
CASSYTSFLYEQYF
TGTGCCAGCAGTTACACCAGTTTTCTCTACGAGCAGTACTTC
>-|TRBV5-6|TRBD2|TRBJ2-1
CASSLVGSGRNNEQFF
TGTGCCAGCAGCTTGGTTGGTAGCGGGAGAAACAATGAGCAGTTCTTC
>-|TRBV28|-|TRBJ1-2
CASARGYGYTF
TGTGCCAGCGCTAGGGGGTATGGCTACACCTTC
>-|TRBV19|-|TRBJ1-1
CASSFQRNTEAFF
TGTGCCAGTAGTTTTCAACGGAACACTGAAGCTTTCTTT
>once|TRBV9|TRBD2|TRBJ2-7
CASSVDGGTSGFYEQYF
TGTGCCAGCAGCGTAGATGGTGGGACTAGCGGGTTCTACGAGCAGTACTTC
>-|TRBV4-1|TRBD1|TRBJ2-1
CASSQPGQGFNEQFF
TGCGCCAGCAGCCAACCGGGACAGGGATTCAATGAGCAGTTCTTC
>-|TRBV11-2|-|TRBJ1-1
CASSLDFQGRNTEAFF
TGTGCCAGCAGCTTAGATTTCCAGGGAAGGAACACTGAAGCTTTCTTT
>-|TRBV21-1|-|TRBJ2-3
CASSAETEDVQGTDTQYF
TGTGCCAGCAGCGCTGAAACCGAGGACGTTCAAGGCACAGATACGCAGTATTTT
>-|TRBV28|-|TRBJ1-2
CASSRARYGYTF
TGTGCCAGCAGTCGCGCCAGGTATGGCTACACCTTC
>-|TRBV10-3|TRBD1|TRBJ1-2
CAIRAGTGGLGGTF
TGTGCCATCAGGGCCGGGACAGGGGGCCTTGGCGGCACCTTC
>-|TRBV9|TRBD1|TRBJ2-7
CASSEGRRDRPEQYF
TGTGCCAGCAGCGAGGGACGCCGGGACAGACCCGAGCAGTACTTC
>once|TRBV6-5|-|TRBJ2-7
CASSDNGGSSYEQYF
TGTGCCAGCAGCGACAACGGAGGGTCTTCCTACGAGCAGTACTTC
>few|TRBV11-3|TRBD1|TRBJ1-5
CASSLDRQGHNQPQHF
TGTGCCAGCAGCTTAGATAGACAGGGACACAATCAGCCCCAGCATTTT
>-|TRBV11-2|-|TRBJ2-4
CASSLDQGIQYF
TGTGCCAGCAGCTTAGATCAGGGCATTCAGTACTTC
>-|TRBV11-2|-|TRBJ2-7
CASSFGRSYEQYF
TGTGCCAGCAGCTTCGGACGGAGCTACGAGCAGTACTTC
>once|TRBV27|TRBD1|TRBJ1-2
CASSLQGGEDYGYTF
TGTGCCAGCAGTTTACAGGGGGGCGAAGACTATGGCTACACCTTC
>-|TRBV6-5|-|TRBJ2-7
CASRRVGLIYEQYF
TGTGCCAGTAGGCGGGTAGGGCTTATCTACGAGCAGTACTTC
>-|TRBV4-3|-|TRBJ2-1
CASSQGSPGLSSYNEQFF
TGCGCCAGCAGCCAAGGCTCGCCGGGCCTCAGCTCCTACAATGAGCAGTTCTTC
>-|TRBV6-5|-|TRBJ2-3
CASSIQGPHTDTQYF
TGTGCCAGCAGCATACAGGGACCACACACAGATACGCAGTATTTT
>-|TRBV28|-|TRBJ2-7
CASSYVLGAGSYEQYF
TGTGCCAGCAGTTACGTCCTGGGGGCCGGCTCCTACGAGCAGTACTTC
>-|TRBV5-1|TRBD2|TRBJ2-7
CANPLGVPPGLAGLAENYEQYF
TGCGCCAACCCCCTCGGGGTCCCACCGGGACTAGCGGGACTCGCCGAAAACTACGAGCAGTACTTC
>-|TRBV27|TRBD2|TRBJ2-1
CASSPPGLAAYNEQFF
TGTGCCAGCAGTCCGCCGGGACTAGCGGCCTACAATGAGCAGTTCTTC
>-|TRBV24-1|-|TRBJ2-3
CATSGGRFGSDTQYF
TGTGCCACCAGCGGGGGGCGATTTGGCTCAGATACGCAGTATTTT
>once|TRBV30|-|TRBJ1-2
CAWSVRGSDGYTF
TGTGCCTGGAGTGTACGGGGATCGGATGGCTACACCTTC
>-|TRBV12-3/TRBV12-4|-|TRBJ2-5
CASSLAGQTQYF
TGTGCCAGCAGTTTAGCGGGGCAGACCCAGTACTTC
>once|TRBV7-2|-|TRBJ2-7
CASSFGPPNEQYF
TGTGCCAGCAGCTTCGGACCCCCCAACGAGCAGTACTTC
>-|TRBV5-1|-|TRBJ2-5
CASSIQETQYF
TGCGCCAGCAGCATTCAAGAGACCCAGTACTTC
>-|TRBV4-1|-|TRBJ2-1
CASSRGSSYNEQFF
TGCGCCAGCAGCCGTGGGAGCTCCTACAATGAGCAGTTCTTC
>-|TRBV3-1/TRBV3-2|-|TRBJ2-1
CASSQVTGGRYNEQFF
TGTGCCAGCAGCCAAGTAACCGGAGGGCGATACAATGAGCAGTTCTTC
>once|TRBV3-1/TRBV3-2|TRBD1|TRBJ2-6
CASSLRGPGANVLTF
TGTGCCAGCAGCTTAAGGGGGCCAGGGGCCAACGTCCTGACTTTC
>-|TRBV13|TRBD1|TRBJ1-4
CASSSVTDRGAEKLFF
TGTGCCAGCAGCTCTGTCACAGACAGGGGGGCTGAAAAACTGTTTTTT
>-|TRBV2|-|TRBJ2-2
CASSGQGRSTGELFF
TGTGCCAGCAGTGGCCAGGGTCGTAGCACCGGGGAGCTGTTTTTT
>-|TRBV7-9|-|TRBJ2-3
CASDEYSSDTQYF
TGTGCCAGCGACGAATATTCTTCAGATACGCAGTATTTT